The 32 T cell receptor beta chains below all came from one sample that was sequenced in a study of brain T cells in children with intractable seizures. The sample's time point: blood from clinic visit 5 months post-surgery; TSC patient then seizure free. The data were produced by immunoSEQ multiplex PCR, yet TCRdb's version contains in-frame clones alone and is incomplete. Of around 340,000 clones in the sample, 85% to 95% were seen once. This specimen consisted of peripheral blood, obtained around 5 months after surgery. The receptor set was obtained from a boy less than two years old with tuberous sclerosis and intractable seizures.

CDR3 protein: CASSADVDSYEQYF. The CDR3 DNA reads as TGTGCCAGCTCAGCCGACGTAGACTCCTACGAGCAGTACTTC. V is TRBV18 and J is TRBJ2-7; D not certain. V dropped 5 bases and J dropped 0 bases, with 11 bases sitting between them. Germline V CDR1 and CDR2: KGHSH, LQKENI. The CDR3 covers 14 residues.

This chain links TRBV7-9 with TRBJ2-7; 7 bases agree with TRBD2. This CDR3 spans 15 amino acids. The V segment lost 5 bases and the J segment 2 bases; nucleotides outside the gene matches: 9. CDR1 and CDR2 from the germline V gene are SEHNR and FQNEAQ (reference sequence). Here the CDR3 reads CASSPSAGRAYEQYF. For the CDR3, the DNA is TGTGCCAGCAGCCCCTCGGCGGGGAGGGCCTACGAGCAGTACTTC.

The chain employs TRBV4-2 and TRBJ2-3; D is possibly TRBD2 (5 bases). There are 15 residues in the CDR3. In germline, CDR1 is LGHNA, CDR2 YNFKEQ. V was shortened by 0 bases and J by 6 bases, with 13 bases between the two germline ends. The DNA of the CDR3 is TGTGCCAGCAGCCAAGAAGGAACTAGTAAGGATACGCAGTATTTT. Protein product: CASSQEGTSKDTQYF.

V usage is TRBV27 and J usage is TRBJ1-1; TRBD1 is a possible D gene (5 bases). This CDR3 region has 14 residues. V gave up 6 bases and J gave up 1 base, with 12 bases separating them. The germline gives CDR1 MNHEY, CDR2 SMNVEV (reference sequence). In nucleotides, the CDR3 is TGTGCCAGCAGGGTCCAGGGTCGGAACACTGAAGCTTTCTTT. This gives the protein CASRVQGRNTEAFF.

The rearrangement links TRBV15 to TRBJ2-7, with a weak D call TRBD2 (5 bases). V was trimmed by 0 bases and J by 4 bases, leaving 10 bases between them. Looked up from germline, CDR1 is LNHNV and CDR2 is YYDKDF (reference sequence). The CDR3 runs 14 residues. The DNA for the CDR3 is TGTGCCACCAGCAGAGACCGGGGTAGGTACGAGCAGTACTTC. It encodes CATSRDRGRYEQYF.

The V call is TRBV6-1, the J call TRBJ2-7; 8 positions match TRBD1. The V and J ends lost 3 bases and 6 bases, in that order; junction bases with no gene match: 10. CDR1 and CDR2 from the germline V gene are MNHNS and SASEGT. This CDR3 is built from 15 residues. CDR3 protein: CASSDQGQAGGEQYF. The CDR3 DNA is TGTGCCAGCAGTGACCAGGGACAGGCCGGGGGCGAGCAGTACTTC.

The chain is built from TRBV5-1 and TRBJ2-2; D is perhaps TRBD1 or TRBD2 (6 bases each). Per the germline V gene, CDR1 is SGHRS and CDR2 is YFSETQ. Between the trimmed V and J ends, which lost 0 bases and 1 base, there was a span of 16 bases. The CDR3 totals 18 residues. This CDR3 reads CASSLADRGRVNTGELFF. CDR3 nucleotide sequence: TGCGCCAGCAGCTTGGCCGACCGGGGGCGAGTGAACACCGGGGAGCTGTTTTTT. Based on the CDR3 plus reference TRBV5-1 and TRBJ2-2, the full variable domain is KAGVTQTPRYLIKTRGQQVTLSCSPISGHRSVSWYQQTPGQGLQFLFEYFSETQRNKGNFPGRFSGRQFSNSRSEMNVSTLELGDSALYLCASSLADRGRVNTGELFFGEGSRLTVL.

CDR3 bases: TGTGCCTGGAGAGAACAGCCCCAGCATTTT. It encodes CAWREQPQHF. The V call is TRBV30, the J call TRBJ1-5; D remains unclear. Germline V gives CDR1 GTSNPN, CDR2 SVGIG (reference sequence). Deletions cut 3 bases from V and 7 bases from J, with 4 bases between. The CDR3 totals 10 residues.

The chain uses TRBV10-3 and TRBJ1-1; maybe TRBD1 (5 bases). The CDR3 runs 13 residues. Trimming stripped 7 bases from V and 1 base from J, with 10 bases between. The germline CDR1 and CDR2 sequences are ENHRY and SYGVKD. This CDR3 reads CAITLDRNTEAFF. In nucleotides, the CDR3 is TGTGCCATCACCCTAGACAGGAACACTGAAGCTTTCTTT.

The gene calls are TRBV4-1 and TRBJ2-1; unclear D gene. From germline, CDR1 is MGHRA and CDR2 YSYEKL. The CDR3 runs to 14 residues. V lost 5 bases and J lost 8, with 16 bases in between. The CDR3 loop is CASSSGVPVDEQFF. DNA for the CDR3: TGCGCCAGCAGCTCCGGCGTCCCCGTCGATGAGCAGTTCTTC.

CDR3 nucleotides: TGTGCCAGCAGTGAATGGGGGGGGGCCGACACTGAAGCTTTCTTT. Residues: CASSEWGGADTEAFF. The V call is TRBV25-1, the J call TRBJ1-1, with D possibly TRBD1 on 6 matching bases. CDR3 size: 15 residues. V lost 1 base to trimming and J lost 3 bases, with 12 bases between them. Germline assignment: CDR1 MGHDK and CDR2 SYGVNS.

This clone was observed a handful of times. Additional DNA sequences in this sample encode the identical CDR3. CDR3 loop: CASSLGTGGYEQYF. CDR3 bases: TGTGCCAGCAGCTTGGGGACAGGGGGCTACGAGCAGTACTTC. V is TRBV5-6 and J is TRBJ2-7; 10 bases align to TRBD1. Per the germline V gene, CDR1 is SGHDT and CDR2 is YYEEEE. Germline trimming cut 0 bases from V and 3 bases from J; bases unmatched to any gene: 0. This CDR3 has 14 amino acids.

V gene TRBV21-1 combines with J gene TRBJ1-3. TRBV21-1 is labeled a pseudogene. The CDR3 spans 15 residues. In DNA form, the CDR3 reads TGTGCCAGCAGCCTAAGACGGGGGCGCATGAGCACCATATATTTT. Translation gives CASSLRRGRMSTIYF.

A word on this clone: The limits of the CDR3 on the DNA are not certain, so only TCRdb's listed CDR3 is given. CDR3 region: CASSQRRGIFGAGELFF. The chain combines TRBV3-1 (or the pseudogene TRBV3-2) with TRBJ2-2; TRBD1 was called by the table and not checked on the DNA. Germline loops: CDR1 LGHDT, CDR2 YNNKEL (reference sequence). A total of 17 residues make up the CDR3, ends included.

The V and J genes are TRBV5-4 and TRBJ2-7; D not certain. The V end was cut by 0 bases, the J end by 4 bases, with 5 bases between. Germline V gene data show CDR1 as SGHNT and CDR2 as YYREEE (reference sequence). The CDR3 totals 12 residues. This chain's CDR3 is CASSLDMYEQYF. CDR3 sequence (DNA): TGTGCCAGCAGCTTGGATATGTACGAGCAGTACTTC.

V usage is TRBV7-9 and J usage is TRBJ1-2; the match to TRBD1 covers 10 bases. Germline V gene data show CDR1 as SEHNR and CDR2 as FQNEAQ (reference sequence). The CDR3 is 16 residues long. V gave up 5 bases and J gave up 0 bases; unmatched junction bases: 6. CDR3 in DNA: TGTGCCAGCAGCCTGGACAGGGGGTTCCCTAACTATGGCTACACCTTC. Residues: CASSLDRGFPNYGYTF. The whole variable domain, remainder taken from reference TRBV7-9 and TRBJ1-2, is DTGVSQNPRHKITKRGQNVTFRCDPISEHNRLYWYRQTLGQGPEFLTYFQNEAQLEKSRLLSDRFSAERPKGSFSTLEIQRTEQGDSAMYLCASSLDRGFPNYGYTFGSGTRLTVV.

J is TRBJ2-2 and V is TRBV7-3; D unresolved. V was trimmed by 3 bases and J by 4 bases, leaving 9 bases between them. Germline CDR1 SGHTA, CDR2 FQGTGA. The CDR3 totals 14 residues. The CDR3 is CASSLMGTTGELFF. The CDR3 bases are TGTGCCAGCAGCTTGATGGGAACCACCGGGGAGCTGTTTTTT. Using reference TRBV7-3 and TRBJ2-2 for the parts outside the CDR3, the full variable domain is GAGVSQTPSNKVTEKGKYVELRCDPISGHTALYWYRQSLGQGPEFLIYFQGTGAADDSGLPNDRFFAVRPEGSVSTLKIQRTERGDSAVYLCASSLMGTTGELFFGEGSRLTVL.

The CDR3 loop is CALIQGNQPQHF. The CDR3 DNA reads as TGTGCCCTCATACAGGGTAATCAGCCCCAGCATTTT. The chain carries TRBV21-1 and TRBJ1-5; the DNA was not used to check the table's D call, TRBD1. TRBV21-1 is a recognized pseudogene. CDR3 length: 12 residues.

Points on this clone: The junction departs from the called germline gene at one end, perhaps through a read error. The chain has TRBV23-1 and TRBJ2-7; unclear D gene. TRBV23-1 carries the ORF label, with uncertain function. This CDR3 is built from 11 residues. The CDR3 is CASSLYSPANF. The CDR3 bases are TGCGCCAGCAGTCTGTACAGTCCCGCCAACTTC.

This chain links TRBV3-1 (or the pseudogene TRBV3-2) with TRBJ1-2; TRBD1 aligns across 7 bases. Germline-derived CDR1 and CDR2 are LGHDT and YNNKEL (reference sequence). CDR3 size: 16 residues. The ends lost 0 bases at V and 4 bases at J; junction bases unmatched: 8. The CDR3 bases are TGTGCCAGCAGCCAAGACTGGGCAGGGGGATTCTATGGCTACACCTTC. As protein: CASSQDWAGGFYGYTF.

The chain couples TRBV29-1 to TRBJ2-5; 8 positions agree with TRBD1. The CDR3 is made up of 13 amino acids. CDR1 is SQVTM, CDR2 ANQGSEA, per germline. V shed 6 bases, J shed 5 bases, and the junction held 8 bases outside the gene matches. CDR3 amino acids: CSVQRTGWETQYF. For the CDR3, the DNA is TGCAGCGTCCAACGGACAGGGTGGGAGACCCAGTACTTC.

This clone was seen a few times. V is TRBV20-1 and J is TRBJ1-3, with a weak D call TRBD1 (5 bases). This CDR3 is 15 amino acids long. V dropped 3 bases and J dropped 3 bases, with 15 bases sitting between them. Per the germline V gene, CDR1 is DFQATT and CDR2 is SNEGSKA (reference sequence). CDR3 coding DNA: TGCAGTGCTAGTTTCCGGCAGGGCCTTGGAAACACCATATATTTT. Its protein product is CSASFRQGLGNTIYF.

The rearrangement joins TRBV7-2 to TRBJ2-7; 9 bases fit TRBD1. This CDR3 spans 16 amino acids. CDR1 is SGHTA and CDR2 is FQGNSA in the germline V gene. V dropped 4 bases and J dropped 2; count of bases not matched to a gene: 9. Here the CDR3 reads CASSSYGGTGTYEQYF. CDR3 coding DNA: TGTGCCAGCAGCTCCTATGGGGGGACAGGGACCTACGAGCAGTACTTC.

The chain links TRBV4-2 to TRBJ1-2; TRBD1 is a possible D gene (6 bases). The CDR3 length is 15 residues. Between the trimmed V and J ends, which lost 0 bases and 4 bases, there was a span of 12 bases. Germline loops: CDR1 LGHNA, CDR2 YNFKEQ. Here the CDR3 reads CASSQDFRTVYGYTF. The CDR3 coding sequence is TGTGCCAGCAGCCAAGATTTTAGGACAGTCTATGGCTACACCTTC.

This chain uses TRBV6-5 with TRBJ1-2; tentatively, D is TRBD1 (6 bases). The V end was cut by 7 bases, the J end by 4 bases, with 16 bases between. CDR3 size: 14 residues. Germline-derived CDR1 and CDR2 are MNHEY and SVGAGI. The CDR3 region has the DNA TGTGCCAGCATCGAAAGGGGGGGCGGCTATGGCTACACCTTC. It is translated as CASIERGGGYGYTF.

The gene calls are TRBV30 and TRBJ1-1; 7 nucleotides align to TRBD1. The CDR3 loop spans 14 amino acids. From germline, CDR1 is GTSNPN and CDR2 SVGIG (reference sequence). V gave up 0 bases and J gave up 1 base; unmatched junction bases: 2. Written as DNA, the CDR3 is TGTGCCTGGAGTGTGACAGGGACGAACACTGAAGCTTTCTTT. Protein: CAWSVTGTNTEAFF.

As regards this clone: At one end, the junction sequence differs from germline, possibly due to a read error. The chain recombines TRBV7-7 with TRBJ2-6; D gene ambiguous. The CDR3 extends over 18 amino acids. Germline V gene sequence: CDR1 SSHAT, CDR2 FNYEAQ (reference sequence). CDR3 residues: CASSISTVGNSGANVLTF. In DNA form, the CDR3 reads TGTGCTAGCAGCATTTCGACGGTTGGTAACTCTGGGGCCAACGTCCTGACTTTC.

The rearrangement links TRBV2 to TRBJ2-7; D may be TRBD2 (6 bases). The CDR3 is made up of 14 amino acids. CDR1 SNHLY and CDR2 FYNNEI come from the germline V gene. V dropped 4 bases and J dropped 4 bases, with 14 bases sitting between them. As DNA, the CDR3 is TGTGCCAGCAGTGTGAGGCGGGAATTATACGAGCAGTACTTC. Encoded protein: CASSVRRELYEQYF.

This sequence joins TRBV13 and TRBJ1-1; a possible D gene is TRBD1 (6 bases). Trimming took 0 bases from V and 0 from J, leaving 8 bases between them. The CDR3 covers 15 residues. Germline assignment: CDR1 PRHDT and CDR2 FYEKMQ (reference sequence). CDR3 sequence: CASSLGTGLNTEAFF. The CDR3 DNA reads TGTGCCAGCAGCTTAGGGACAGGCCTGAACACTGAAGCTTTCTTT.

The gene calls are TRBV13 and TRBJ1-2; 9 bases line up with TRBD1. J lost 5 bases, V lost 4 bases, and 5 bases had no gene match. CDR1 PRHDT and CDR2 FYEKMQ come from the germline V gene (reference sequence). The CDR3 contains 14 residues. The DNA for the CDR3 is TGTGCCAGCAGCTCACCGGGACAGGGTTATGGCTACACCTTC. Residues: CASSSPGQGYGYTF.

The chain recombines TRBV10-3 with TRBJ1-1; D may be TRBD1 (5 bases). This CDR3 contains 14 residues. V lost 6 bases to trimming and J lost 3 bases, with 14 bases between them. From germline, CDR1 is ENHRY and CDR2 SYGVKD. Here the CDR3 reads CAIRGTGGDTEAFF. The CDR3 DNA reads as TGTGCCATCAGGGGGACGGGAGGGGACACTGAAGCTTTCTTT.

This clone was observed once. V usage is TRBV25-1 and J usage is TRBJ1-5; the D is unclear. The CDR3 sequence is 14 residues long. With 4 bases removed from V and 1 base from J, the gap between germline ends came to 8 bases. Germline V gene sequence: CDR1 MGHDK, CDR2 SYGVNS. The DNA for the CDR3 is TGTGCCAGCAGTGTAGGACGGAGCAATCAGCCCCAGCATTTT. Translated, it gives CASSVGRSNQPQHF.